The clone carrying this TCR beta chain came up a few times. Its antigen is not identified. This sample is part of a study of healthy donors' naive CD4 and CD8 T cells. Findings of the study overall: Chains were not paired, since alpha and beta were sequenced in bulk. Negatively charged CDR3s marked CD8+ lineage; positively charged CDR3s marked CD4+ lineage. Reportedly, most V and J gene segments showed naive CD4+ versus CD8+ bias.

Germline V gene lookup returns CDR1 DFQATT and CDR2 SNEGSKA (reference sequence). V was pared by 3 bases and J by 6 bases, with 8 bases of the junction left unmatched. The length of the CDR3 is 14 residues. Each TCR library used around 500 ng of total RNA and a linear amplification protocol. TCRdb re-derived calls from the reads in MiXCR, one entry per CDR3 protein. The top ten clones hold roughly 2.4% of a sample with about 180,000 distinct CDR3 sequences, about 74% of them seen once. The TCR was taken from a pool of human donors in good health; the sample pools cells from several healthy donors. The sequencing input was naive CD4+ and CD8+ T cells sorted from blood, pooled from several donors. V gene TRBV20-1 combines with J gene TRBJ1-1; 9 positions agree with TRBD1. As DNA, the CDR3 is TGCAGTGCTAGGGGGGACAGGGCATTCGCTGAAGCTTTCTTT. Its translation: CSARGDRAFAEAFF.